This T cell receptor beta chain was documented in a study of blood T cell repertoires in COVID-19. Study-wide background: Collection of acute and convalescent COVID-19 samples took place in the United States, Italy and Spain. T cells, B-cell-depleted T cells, or PBMCs provided the cDNA or gDNA that served as material.

Original data processing: For nucleated cells, counts were estimated from reference gene primer amplification. The repertoire was sequenced with immunoSEQ multiplex PCR; TCRdb's copy has only in-frame clones and lacks some. V and J calls and clone size come straight from that table; D and trimming were deduced from the DNA. The sample contains 95,000 to 130,000 clones, approximately 80% of which appear only once. This CDR3 spans 12 amino acids. Trimming shortened V by 4 bases and J by 4 bases, and 7 bases separated the two germline ends. Looked up from germline, CDR1 is SGHNT and CDR2 is YENEEA. The chain links TRBV11-3 to TRBJ1-2; D is uncertain. The receptor comes from a man aged 65 to 79 with active or convalescent COVID-19. Sequenced material: peripheral blood. Here the CDR3 reads CASSSSVYGYTF. The CDR3 nucleotides read TGTGCCAGCAGCTCGTCGGTCTATGGCTACACCTTC. Based on the CDR3 plus reference TRBV11-3 and TRBJ1-2, the full variable domain is EAGVVQSPRYKIIEKKQPVAFWCNPISGHNTLYWYLQNLGQGPELLIRYENEEAVDDSQLPKDRFSAERLKGVDSTLKIQPAELGDSAVYLCASSSSVYGYTFGSGTRLTVV.